What follows describes a single T cell receptor (beta chain). These data come from a study of neurological immune-mediated disorders. One entry per CDR3 protein, called by TCRdb with MiXCR from the 5' RACE reads. This sample has about 58,000 distinct CDR3 sequences, with 3% to 4% found just once. The CDR3 spans 13 residues. Trimming pared 0 bases from V and 8 bases from J, leaving 10 bases between. The germline V gene encodes CDR1 MNHEY and CDR2 SVGAGI. This chain connects TRBV6-5 to TRBJ1-2; D uncertain. The specimen was PBMCs. The sequence was collected from a woman in her sixties with multiple sclerosis. In DNA form, the CDR3 reads TGTGCCAGCAGTTACTCGAAGACATCGGGCTACACCTTC. Its translation is CASSYSKTSGYTF.